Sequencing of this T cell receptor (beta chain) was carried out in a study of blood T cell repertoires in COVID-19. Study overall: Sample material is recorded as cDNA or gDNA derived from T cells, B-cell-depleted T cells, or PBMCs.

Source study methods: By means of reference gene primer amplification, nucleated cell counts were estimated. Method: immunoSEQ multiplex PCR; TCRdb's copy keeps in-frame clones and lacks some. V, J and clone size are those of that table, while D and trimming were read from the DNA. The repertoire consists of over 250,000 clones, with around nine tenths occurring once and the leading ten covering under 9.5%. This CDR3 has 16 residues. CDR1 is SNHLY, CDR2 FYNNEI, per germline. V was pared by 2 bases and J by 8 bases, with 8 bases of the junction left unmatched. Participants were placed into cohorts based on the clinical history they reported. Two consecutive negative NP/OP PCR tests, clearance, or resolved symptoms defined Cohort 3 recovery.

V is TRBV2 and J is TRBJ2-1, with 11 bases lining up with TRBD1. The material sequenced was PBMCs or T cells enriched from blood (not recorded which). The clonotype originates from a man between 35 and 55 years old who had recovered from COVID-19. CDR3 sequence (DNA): TGTGCCAGCAGTGAACCGGGACAGGGGGTGGGCTATGAGCAGTTCTTC. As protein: CASSEPGQGVGYEQFF.